The next 25 T cell receptor beta chains were all read from a single sample in a study of shared clonotypes between healthy human individuals. TCRdb keeps only in-frame clones here, not all; method: immunoSEQ multiplex PCR. The sample has around 2.5 million clones, approximately 94% seen once. The specimen sequenced was naive CD4+ T cells from PBMCs. The subset was: CD45RA+ positively selected. Receptors were obtained from a young man in good health. Some clones in this sample may be carry-over from other donors' samples.

This chain links TRBV18 with TRBJ2-4, with 9 nucleotides matching TRBD2. Germline lookup yields CDR1 KGHSH and CDR2 LQKENI. Trimming cost V 4 bases and J 2 bases; bases outside gene matches: 6. The CDR3 covers 16 residues. CDR3 nucleotide sequence: TGTGCCAGCTCACTTCTAGCGGGAAAAACCAAAAACATTCAGTACTTC. Residues: CASSLLAGKTKNIQYF.

This clone occurred once. CDR3 sequence: CASTSGTGYNSPLHF. CDR3 DNA: TGTGCCAGCACCTCCGGGACAGGGTATAATTCACCCCTCCACTTT. The chain has TRBV28 and TRBJ1-6, with 9 bases identical to TRBD1. The CDR3 covers 15 residues. Germline V gene sequence: CDR1 MDHEN, CDR2 SYDVKM. Trimming removed 7 bases from V and 4 bases from J; junction bases left unmatched: 5.

The V call is TRBV7-8, the J call TRBJ1-5; TRBD1 is a possible D gene (5 bases). This CDR3 region has 16 residues. CDR1 and CDR2 (germline): SGHVS, FQNEAQ. Between the trimmed V and J ends, which lost 3 bases and 7 bases, there was a span of 19 bases. CDR3 in amino acids: CASSFNGALLGQPQHF. The CDR3 nucleotides are TGTGCCAGCAGCTTTAACGGGGCCCTTTTAGGACAGCCCCAGCATTTT.

Details on this clone: The same CDR3 is also encoded by other DNA sequences in this sample. The chain links TRBV5-1 to TRBJ2-7; D gene uncertain. Germline V gives CDR1 SGHRS, CDR2 YFSETQ. The CDR3 covers 11 residues. With 4 bases removed from V and 3 bases from J, the gap between germline ends came to 5 bases. The CDR3 DNA is TGCGCCAGCAGCGAGAACTACGAGCAGTACTTC. As protein: CASSENYEQYF.

This chain connects TRBV11-2 to TRBJ2-7, with D tentatively TRBD2 (5 bases). CDR1 and CDR2 (germline): SGHAT, FQNNGV. V lost 0 bases to trimming and J lost 0 bases, with 6 bases between them. CDR3 length: 14 amino acids. In nucleotides, the CDR3 is TGTGCCAGCAGCTTAGAAGCGGTCTCCTACGAGCAGTACTTC. Translated: CASSLEAVSYEQYF.

The CDR3 DNA is TGTGCCAGCAGTTCAGGACAGTCGGAGACCCAGTACTTC. Translation: CASSSGQSETQYF. The J gene is TRBJ2-5, the V gene TRBV6-6; perhaps TRBD1 as D (6 bases). V gave up 4 bases and J gave up 5 bases, with 11 bases separating them. CDR3 length: 13 amino acids. Germline V gene sequence: CDR1 MNHNY, CDR2 SVGAGI (reference sequence).

This clone was counted once. V usage is TRBV6-5 and J usage is TRBJ2-2; unclear D gene. The V end lost 2 bases, the J end lost 1 base, and 11 bases lay between the germline ends. This CDR3 is 16 amino acids long. Germline CDR1 reads MNHEY; CDR2 reads SVGAGI. CDR3 bases: TGTGCCAGCAGTTACCTCGACCGTTTGAACACCGGGGAGCTGTTTTTT. Protein: CASSYLDRLNTGELFF.

The rearrangement uses TRBV4-1 and TRBJ2-7, with D perhaps TRBD1 (6 bases). The V gene's germline CDR1 is MGHRA and CDR2 YSYEKL. This CDR3 is built from 15 residues. The germline V and J ends were trimmed by 2 bases and 3 bases, with 14 bases remaining between them. In nucleotides, the CDR3 is TGCGCCAGCAGCCAACGGGACACAGTTGGCTACGAGCAGTACTTC. Its translation is CASSQRDTVGYEQYF.

This chain links TRBV9 with TRBJ1-6, with unresolved D. The CDR3 loop spans 13 amino acids. The ends were cut back, 3 bases at V and 10 bases at J, with 11 bases in the middle. Per the germline V gene, CDR1 is SGDLS and CDR2 is YYNGEE. The CDR3 sequence is CASSGDWGSPLHF. CDR3 nucleotides: TGTGCCAGCAGCGGCGACTGGGGATCACCCCTCCACTTT.

The chain is built from TRBV6-1 and TRBJ2-7, with 9 bases aligning to TRBD2. Germline CDR1 reads MNHNS; CDR2 reads SASEGT. The CDR3 runs 13 residues. The J segment lost 7 bases and the V segment lost 3 bases, leaving 4 bases of the junction unmatched. CDR3 in amino acids: CASSDRGREEQYF. CDR3 DNA: TGTGCCAGCAGTGACCGCGGGAGGGAGGAGCAGTACTTC.

The chain carries TRBV2 and TRBJ2-6; D remains unclear. Deletions cut 3 bases from V and 0 bases from J, with 6 bases between. The CDR3 has 15 amino acids. Germline loops: CDR1 SNHLY, CDR2 FYNNEI. CDR3 region: CASSERRSGANVLTF. As DNA, the CDR3 is TGTGCCAGCAGTGAGCGACGCTCTGGGGCCAACGTCCTGACTTTC.

This chain connects TRBV29-1 to TRBJ1-1, with D tentatively TRBD1 (5 bases). Trimming cost V 2 bases and J 4 bases, with 17 bases left between them. Per germline, CDR1 SQVTM and CDR2 ANQGSEA. The CDR3 totals 15 residues. The CDR3 sequence is CSVEWASGGFTEAFF. The CDR3 DNA follows: TGCAGCGTTGAATGGGCCTCGGGGGGGTTCACTGAAGCTTTCTTT.

V is TRBV5-6 and J is TRBJ2-7; D might be TRBD1 (5 bases). Germline loops: CDR1 SGHDT, CDR2 YYEEEE. This CDR3 has 12 residues. Trimming shortened V by 3 bases and J by 8 bases, and 12 bases separated the two germline ends. The CDR3 region is CASSSRMGQQYF. CDR3 coding DNA: TGTGCCAGCAGCTCCCGCATGGGGCAGCAGTACTTC.

The V call is TRBV19, the J call TRBJ2-1; D may be TRBD1 (6 bases). V was trimmed by 3 bases and J by 0 bases, leaving 12 bases between them. Germline CDR1 is LNHDA and CDR2 is SQIVND (reference sequence). The CDR3 is made up of 16 amino acids. The CDR3 loop reads CASSMTGQNSYNEQFF. The CDR3 DNA is TGTGCCAGTAGTATGACAGGACAAAACTCCTACAATGAGCAGTTCTTC.

The gene calls are TRBV4-2 and TRBJ2-3; D might be TRBD2 (5 bases). Trimming left V 4 bases short and J 6 bases short, with 14 bases between. This CDR3 region has 14 residues. From germline, CDR1 is LGHNA and CDR2 YNFKEQ. CDR3 in amino acids: CASSPRTPGDTQYF. The CDR3 coding sequence is TGTGCCAGCAGCCCAAGGACTCCTGGGGATACGCAGTATTTT.

The rearrangement uses TRBV2 and TRBJ2-2; a possible D gene is TRBD1 (6 bases). The CDR3 contains 15 residues. V lost 4 bases to trimming and J lost 0 bases, with 9 bases between them. CDR1 and CDR2 (germline): SNHLY, FYNNEI. The DNA of the CDR3 is TGTGCCAGCAGTGTACGGACAGCGAACACCGGGGAGCTGTTTTTT. This gives the protein CASSVRTANTGELFF.

This clone was detected a few times. The chain's CDR3 is CASSFTSGNNEQFF. The CDR3 bases are TGCGCCAGCAGCTTTACTAGCGGGAACAATGAGCAGTTCTTC. The chain couples TRBV5-1 to TRBJ2-1, with 10 positions matching TRBD2. V lost 2 bases to trimming and J lost 5 bases; unmatched junction nucleotides: 1. CDR3 size: 14 residues. Germline assignment: CDR1 SGHRS and CDR2 YFSETQ.

The V call is TRBV13, the J call TRBJ2-5; TRBD2 agrees at 9 bases. Germline CDR1 PRHDT, CDR2 FYEKMQ (reference sequence). With 5 bases clipped from V and 2 bases from J, the junction kept 6 bases outside the gene matches. This CDR3 has 15 amino acids. The CDR3 protein is CASSISGSGQETQYF. As DNA, the CDR3 is TGTGCCAGCAGCATTAGCGGGAGTGGGCAAGAGACCCAGTACTTC.

The chain couples TRBV7-2 to TRBJ2-1; 13 bases map to TRBD2. Germline V gives CDR1 SGHTA, CDR2 FQGNSA. J was trimmed by 9 bases and V by 4 bases; bases with no gene match: 9. The length of the CDR3 is 16 residues. CDR3 residues: CASSSDRTSGSGEQFF. CDR3 DNA sequence: TGTGCCAGCAGCTCCGACCGGACTAGCGGGAGCGGTGAGCAGTTCTTC.

The V gene is TRBV7-2, the J gene TRBJ2-3; the D gene is possibly TRBD1 (6 bases). The CDR3 consists of 17 residues. The V end was cut by 2 bases, the J end by 3 bases, with 18 bases between. The V gene's germline CDR1 is SGHTA and CDR2 FQGNSA. The CDR3 nucleotides read TGTGCCAGCAGCTTAATACCTACAGGGTCTATGACAGATACGCAGTATTTT. It encodes CASSLIPTGSMTDTQYF.

This chain joins TRBV7-9 and TRBJ2-7, with D perhaps TRBD2 (6 bases). Trimming removed 4 bases from V and 0 bases from J, with 19 bases in between. There are 17 residues in the CDR3. CDR1 is SEHNR, CDR2 FQNEAQ, per germline (reference sequence). The CDR3 here is CASSSRPSGSSSYEQYF. The CDR3 DNA sequence: TGTGCCAGCAGCTCCCGACCAAGCGGGTCGAGCTCCTACGAGCAGTACTTC.

This clone appeared once. For the CDR3, the DNA is TGTGCCAGCAGTTTTTCGGCTTTAGCCGCGTTGGGTCTGGGCTACACCTTC. It specifies CASSFSALAALGLGYTF. The gene calls are TRBV27 and TRBJ1-2; the D is unclear. The CDR3 loop spans 17 amino acids. Germline CDR1 MNHEY, CDR2 SMNVEV (reference sequence). V was pared by 3 bases and J by 8 bases, with 25 bases between.

V and J are TRBV7-3 and TRBJ2-7; 7 bases line up with TRBD2. The CDR3 is made up of 14 amino acids. The trim removed 5 bases at V and 3 bases at J, leaving 7 bases unmatched. Germline-derived CDR1 and CDR2 are SGHTA and FQGTGA. CDR3 sequence (DNA): TGTGCCAGCAGCGTTCTAGCGGCGGGCTACGAGCAGTACTTC. Protein product: CASSVLAAGYEQYF.

This chain links TRBV25-1 with TRBJ1-2; D gene uncertain. V lost 2 bases and J 6 bases, leaving 7 bases between the germline ends. Looked up from germline, CDR1 is MGHDK and CDR2 is SYGVNS. CDR3 length: 12 residues. The CDR3, as DNA: TGTGCCAGCAGTGAACAAGGGAATGGCTACACCTTC. Protein product: CASSEQGNGYTF.

The rearrangement links TRBV30 to TRBJ1-5; 10 bases agree with TRBD1. There are 14 residues in the CDR3. The V segment lost 3 bases and the J segment 2 bases; nucleotides outside the gene matches: 1. Germline V CDR1 and CDR2: GTSNPN, SVGIG (reference sequence). For the CDR3, the DNA is TGTGCCTGGAGGGGGACAGGGGGCAATCAGCCCCAGCATTTT. Its translation: CAWRGTGGNQPQHF.